These 12 T cell receptor beta chains share one sample of origin, sequenced in a study of monozygotic twins with inflammatory bowel disease. TCRdb reanalyzed the 5' RACE reads and collapses them to one entry per CDR3 protein, without DNA. This table lists hundreds of thousands of distinct CDR3 sequences. The sequenced sample consisted of blood. Source of these receptors: a human donor with ulcerative colitis or Crohn's disease, or a healthy co-twin of an affected twin (not recorded which).

The chain employs TRBV27 and TRBJ2-5; no DNA is available, so the TRBD1 call from TCRdb remains unchecked. The CDR3 is 14 residues long. Germline CDR1 and CDR2: MNHEY and SMNVEV (reference sequence). Here the CDR3 reads CASRPKGEQETQYF.

The chain joins TRBV4-2 to TRBJ2-7; TCRdb calls TRBD1, which cannot be checked without DNA. There are 16 residues in the CDR3. In germline, CDR1 is LGHNA, CDR2 YNFKEQ. CDR3 residues: CASSLHPGQGFYEQYF.

The rearrangement joins TRBV12-3 or TRBV12-4 to TRBJ2-1; the D gene TCRdb calls, TRBD1, cannot be checked with no DNA. The CDR3 extends over 13 amino acids. The CDR3 reads CASSFGIIGGFDF.

This chain joins TRBV11-1 and TRBJ1-4. There are 18 residues in the CDR3. Per germline, CDR1 SGHAT and CDR2 FQDESV (reference sequence). The CDR3 loop reads CASSLPTGTAAINEKLFF.

The chain joins TRBV5-1 to TRBJ2-2; TCRdb's D call of TRBD2 is untestable without DNA. Germline V gene sequence: CDR1 SGHRS, CDR2 YFSETQ. This CDR3 comprises 16 residues. The CDR3 region is CASSLIAGGNTGELFF.

The J gene is TRBJ2-1, the V gene TRBV3-1; the TRBD1 assignment by TCRdb is unverifiable without DNA. This CDR3 is 15 amino acids long. CDR1 and CDR2 from the germline V gene are LGHDT and YNNKEL (reference sequence). The CDR3 is CASSQVARGYNEQFF.

The chain joins TRBV7-2 to TRBJ2-7; TCRdb reports TRBD1, a call that lacks DNA to check it against. CDR3 length: 13 amino acids. CDR1 SGHTA and CDR2 FQGNSA come from the germline V gene. The CDR3 reads CASSRDRGDEQYF.

This rearrangement joins TRBV27 to TRBJ2-1; the TCRdb D gene call, TRBD2, has no DNA to confirm it. CDR3 length: 14 residues. CDR1 and CDR2 (germline): MNHEY, SMNVEV (reference sequence). The CDR3 spells CASNPGLAGNEQFF.

This chain connects TRBV10-3 to TRBJ2-7; TCRdb picks TRBD1, but there is no DNA to check that call. The CDR3 sequence is 13 residues long. CDR1 is ENHRY and CDR2 is SYGVKD in the germline V gene. CDR3 sequence: CAAARDRSYEQYF.

The chain combines TRBV12-3 or TRBV12-4 with TRBJ1-5; the TRBD1 assignment by TCRdb is unverifiable without DNA. This CDR3 contains 14 residues. CDR3 protein: CASIIQGSNQPQHF.

The rearrangement joins TRBV29-1 to TRBJ1-2; the TRBD1 assignment by TCRdb is unverifiable without DNA. This CDR3 contains 11 residues. Germline CDR1 is SQVTM and CDR2 is ANQGSEA. CDR3 protein: CSARQGNGYTF.

This chain uses TRBV7-2 with TRBJ1-5; the D gene TCRdb calls, TRBD1, cannot be checked with no DNA. This CDR3 is built from 17 residues. Per germline, CDR1 SGHTA and CDR2 FQGNSA. CDR3 residues: CASSLGDSSWGNQPQHF.